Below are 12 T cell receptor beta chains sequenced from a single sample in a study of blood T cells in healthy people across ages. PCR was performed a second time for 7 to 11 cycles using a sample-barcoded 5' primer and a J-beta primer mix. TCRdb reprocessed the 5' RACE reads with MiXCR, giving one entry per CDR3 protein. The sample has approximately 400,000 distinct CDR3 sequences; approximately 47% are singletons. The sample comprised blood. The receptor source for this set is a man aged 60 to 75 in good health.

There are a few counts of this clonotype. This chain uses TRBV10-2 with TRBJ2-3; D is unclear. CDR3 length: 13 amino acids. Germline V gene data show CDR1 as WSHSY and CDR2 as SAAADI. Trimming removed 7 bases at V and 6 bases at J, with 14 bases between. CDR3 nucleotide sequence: TGCGCCAGCAATCCTAGTGAGTCGGATACGCAGTATTTT. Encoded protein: CASNPSESDTQYF.

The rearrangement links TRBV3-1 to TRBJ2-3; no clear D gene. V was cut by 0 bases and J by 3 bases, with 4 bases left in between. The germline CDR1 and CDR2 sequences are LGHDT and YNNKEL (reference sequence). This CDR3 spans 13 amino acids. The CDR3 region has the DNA TGTGCCAGCAGCCAAGAAGGGACAGATACGCAGTATTTT. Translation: CASSQEGTDTQYF.

The CDR3 nucleotides read TGTGCCAGCAGTGAAGAGCAGCGGACTAATTCACCCCTCCACTTT. It encodes CASSEEQRTNSPLHF. The chain carries TRBV6-1 and TRBJ1-6; D call uncertain. Deletions cut 1 base from V and 6 bases from J, with 10 bases between. The CDR3 loop spans 15 amino acids. Germline lookup yields CDR1 MNHNS and CDR2 SASEGT.

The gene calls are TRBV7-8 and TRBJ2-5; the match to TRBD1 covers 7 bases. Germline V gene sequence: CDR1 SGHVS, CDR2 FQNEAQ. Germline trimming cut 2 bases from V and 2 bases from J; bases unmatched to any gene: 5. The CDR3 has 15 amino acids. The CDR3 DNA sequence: TGTGCCAGCAGCTTACGACAGGGTGGACAAGAGACCCAGTACTTC. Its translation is CASSLRQGGQETQYF.

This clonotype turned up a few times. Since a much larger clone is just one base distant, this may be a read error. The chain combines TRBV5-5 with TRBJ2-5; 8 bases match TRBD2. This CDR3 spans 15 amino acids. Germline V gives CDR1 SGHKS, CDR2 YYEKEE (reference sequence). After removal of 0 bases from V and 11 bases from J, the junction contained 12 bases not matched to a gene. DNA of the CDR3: TGTGCCAGCAGCTTGGCTCCCAGCGGGAGTAATGAGCAGTACTTC. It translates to CASSLAPSGSNEQYF.

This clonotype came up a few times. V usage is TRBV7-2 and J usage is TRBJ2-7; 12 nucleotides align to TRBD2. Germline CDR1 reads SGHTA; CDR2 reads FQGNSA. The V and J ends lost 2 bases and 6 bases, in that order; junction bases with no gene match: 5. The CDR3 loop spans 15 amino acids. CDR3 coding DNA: TGTGCCAGCAGCTTAAAGGCTAGCGGGAGGGCCGAGCAGTACTTC. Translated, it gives CASSLKASGRAEQYF.

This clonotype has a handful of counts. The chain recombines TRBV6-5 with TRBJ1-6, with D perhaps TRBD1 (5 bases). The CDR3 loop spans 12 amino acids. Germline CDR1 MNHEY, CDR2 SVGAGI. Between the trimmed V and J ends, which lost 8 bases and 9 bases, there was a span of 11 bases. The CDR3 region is CASARQTSPLHF. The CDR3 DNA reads TGTGCCAGCGCTCGACAGACTTCACCCCTCCACTTT.

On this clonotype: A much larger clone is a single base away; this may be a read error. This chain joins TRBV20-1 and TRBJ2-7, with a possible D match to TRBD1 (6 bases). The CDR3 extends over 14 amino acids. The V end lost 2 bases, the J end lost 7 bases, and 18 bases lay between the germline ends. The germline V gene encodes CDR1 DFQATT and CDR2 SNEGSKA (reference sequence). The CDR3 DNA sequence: TGCAGTGCTAGACCTAGACAGGAGCTGAGTGAGCAGTACTTC. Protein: CSARPRQELSEQYF.

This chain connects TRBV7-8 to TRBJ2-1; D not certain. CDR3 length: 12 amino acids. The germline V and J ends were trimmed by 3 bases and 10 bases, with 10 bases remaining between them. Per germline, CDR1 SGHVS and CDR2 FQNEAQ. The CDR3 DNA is TGTGCCAGCAGCTTGGGTAAACGGGAGCAGTTCTTC. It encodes CASSLGKREQFF.

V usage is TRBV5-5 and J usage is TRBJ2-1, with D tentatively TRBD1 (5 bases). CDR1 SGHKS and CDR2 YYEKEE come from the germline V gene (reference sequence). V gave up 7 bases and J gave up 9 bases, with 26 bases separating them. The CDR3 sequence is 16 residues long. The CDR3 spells CASARVGVPPLGEQFF. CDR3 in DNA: TGTGCCAGCGCCCGGGTAGGGGTCCCACCTTTGGGTGAGCAGTTCTTC.

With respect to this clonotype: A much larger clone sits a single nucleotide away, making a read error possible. CDR3 in amino acids: CASRNKGKLFF. CDR3 sequence (DNA): TGTGCCAGCCGGAACAAAGGAAAACTGTTTTTT. This sequence joins TRBV25-1 and TRBJ1-4; D is ambiguous. The CDR3 spans 11 residues. CDR1 is MGHDK, CDR2 SYGVNS, per germline. Trimming pared 8 bases from V and 10 bases from J, leaving 11 bases between.

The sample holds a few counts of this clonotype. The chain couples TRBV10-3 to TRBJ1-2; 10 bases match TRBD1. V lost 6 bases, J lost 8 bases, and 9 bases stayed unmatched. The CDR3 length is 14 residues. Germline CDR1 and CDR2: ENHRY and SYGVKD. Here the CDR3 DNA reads TGTGCCATCAGACCGGGACAGGGGATCGACGGCTACACCTTC. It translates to CAIRPGQGIDGYTF.